The 27 T cell receptor beta chains given below trace back to one sample, sequenced in a study of response to subunit inactivated influenza vaccine (dated by TCRdb to 2016 to 2019). The receptor library was made with RT-PCR. The instrument given in TCRdb is Illumina HiSeq 2500. TCRdb trimmed public reads at Q25 via fastp, called clones via MiXCR and kept in-frame beta chains. Every distinct CDR3 protein forms one entry, paired with its most common genes and DNA. This sample comprises 650,000 to 800,000 distinct CDR3 sequences, about 18% of them detected only once. Of the sample, around 9.9% falls within the top ten clones. Sample: PBMCs from blood, taken around 5 days after vaccination. The receptors were gathered from a man in his fifties or sixties who received an inactivated influenza vaccine. Donor details come from another sample of the same person, matched by shared clones.

V is TRBV4-2 and J is TRBJ1-2; 7 bases are a match to TRBD1. CDR1 is LGHNA, CDR2 YNFKEQ, per germline. The junction had 8 bases not matched to a gene; V was cut back by 0 bases and J by 4 bases. The CDR3 runs 16 residues. The CDR3 DNA is TGTGCCAGCAGCCAAGATGGGGCGGGACAGACCTATGGCTACACCTTC. Protein: CASSQDGAGQTYGYTF.

The CDR3 coding sequence is TGTGCCACCAGTGTTTACACCGGGGAGCTGTTTTTT. Amino acid sequence: CATSVYTGELFF. The chain employs TRBV24-1 and TRBJ2-2; D is ambiguous. This CDR3 comprises 12 residues. Trimming took 5 bases from V and 3 from J, leaving 3 bases between them. Germline V CDR1 and CDR2: KGHDR, SFDVKD.

This clonotype has just a few counts. The genes are TRBV20-1 and TRBJ2-3, with TRBD2 matching over 7 bases. The V gene end was trimmed by 1 base and the J gene end by 3 bases; junction bases not matched to a gene: 10. The CDR3 has 16 amino acids. The germline V gene has CDR1 DFQATT and CDR2 SNEGSKA (reference sequence). The CDR3: CSARGWTGGDTDTQYF. CDR3 sequence (DNA): TGCAGTGCTAGAGGATGGACGGGAGGAGATACAGATACGCAGTATTTT.

This chain links TRBV6-4 with TRBJ2-7; 7 bases match TRBD2. Germline lookup yields CDR1 MRHNA and CDR2 SNTAGT. V trimming: 0 bases; J trimming: 3 bases; junction bases outside the gene matches: 8. The CDR3 sequence is 16 residues long. The CDR3 coding sequence is TGTGCCAGCAGTGACTCGTCGGTACTAGCGTTCTACGAGCAGTACTTC. It specifies CASSDSSVLAFYEQYF.

V is TRBV20-1 and J is TRBJ2-1; no definite D call. The V end was cut by 2 bases, the J end by 6 bases, with 26 bases between. The germline CDR1 and CDR2 sequences are DFQATT and SNEGSKA (reference sequence). CDR3 length equals 18 residues. Here the CDR3 reads CSARNDLIGGSQSNEQFF. For the CDR3, the DNA is TGCAGTGCTAGAAACGATCTAATAGGCGGAAGCCAATCCAATGAGCAGTTCTTC.

The V call is TRBV5-5, the J call TRBJ2-1, with TRBD1 identical over 10 bases. Germline loops: CDR1 SGHKS, CDR2 YYEKEE (reference sequence). V was pared by 0 bases and J by 4 bases, with 10 bases of the junction left unmatched. The CDR3 is 18 residues long. CDR3 sequence reads: CASSLGLGRDRGYNEQFF. The CDR3 nucleotides are TGTGCCAGCAGCTTGGGGTTGGGGAGGGACAGGGGATACAATGAGCAGTTCTTC.

This clonotype was seen only a few times. V and J are TRBV7-2 and TRBJ1-4; D not resolved. This CDR3 has 14 amino acids. Trimming took 3 bases from V and 7 from J, leaving 12 bases between them. The germline V gene has CDR1 SGHTA and CDR2 FQGNSA. CDR3 residues: CASSFVGVGEKLFF. In nucleotides, the CDR3 is TGTGCCAGCAGCTTCGTTGGGGTGGGTGAAAAACTGTTTTTT.

This clonotype came up a few times. The chain combines TRBV6-2 or TRBV6-3 with TRBJ1-2; no clear D gene. Trimming removed 3 bases from V and 8 bases from J, with 13 bases in between. The CDR3 has 13 amino acids. Germline assignment: CDR1 MNHEY and CDR2 SVGEGT. DNA for the CDR3: TGTGCCAGCAGTTATCAGCTCCGAGAAGGCTACACCTTC. As protein: CASSYQLREGYTF.

This clonotype was picked up a small number of times. The gene calls are TRBV27 and TRBJ2-7; D is unclear. The germline V and J ends were trimmed by 5 bases and 0 bases, with 17 bases remaining between them. Germline-derived CDR1 and CDR2 are MNHEY and SMNVEV (reference sequence). The CDR3 length is 16 residues. CDR3 region: CASSPNYALSSYEQYF. CDR3 in DNA: TGTGCCAGCAGTCCTAACTATGCCTTGAGCTCCTACGAGCAGTACTTC.

This chain connects TRBV18 to TRBJ2-1; D remains unclear. The ends were cut back, 3 bases at V and 7 bases at J, with 19 bases in the middle. CDR1 and CDR2 from the germline V gene are KGHSH and LQKENI. This CDR3 has 16 amino acids. The DNA for the CDR3 is TGTGCCAGCTCACCCCCTCGCCTGATCGAGGTAAATGAGCAGTTCTTC. This encodes CASSPPRLIEVNEQFF.

J is TRBJ2-2 and V is TRBV5-4, with D uncertain. This CDR3 has 16 amino acids. Germline CDR1 and CDR2: SGHNT and YYREEE (reference sequence). V lost 4 bases to trimming and J lost 0 bases, with 13 bases between them. CDR3 residues: CASSLPGGANTGELFF. CDR3 nucleotide sequence: TGTGCCAGCAGCCTACCCGGCGGAGCGAACACCGGGGAGCTGTTTTTT.

In its sample, this clonotype was seen a few times. V gene TRBV5-6 combines with J gene TRBJ2-7; D uncertain. V shed 1 base and J shed 3 bases, with 14 bases lying between them. The CDR3 contains 15 residues. Germline assignment: CDR1 SGHDT and CDR2 YYEEEE. The CDR3 reads CASSLYVKQNYEQYF. CDR3 nucleotide sequence: TGTGCCAGCAGCTTGTATGTGAAACAGAACTACGAGCAGTACTTC.

The chain couples TRBV6-5 to TRBJ2-3; 8 bases map to TRBD2. V trimming: 0 bases; J trimming: 10 bases; junction bases outside the gene matches: 9. The CDR3 runs 15 residues. The germline V gene encodes CDR1 MNHEY and CDR2 SVGAGI. The chain's CDR3 is CASSYSVRGVRAQYF. The DNA of the CDR3 is TGTGCCAGCAGTTACTCGGTGCGGGGGGTCCGTGCGCAGTATTTT.

This clonotype came up a few times. The chain combines TRBV29-1 with TRBJ2-1; unclear D gene. CDR1 SQVTM and CDR2 ANQGSEA come from the germline V gene. The CDR3 has 14 amino acids. V lost 4 bases, J lost 5 bases, and 15 bases lay in between. The DNA for the CDR3 is TGCAGCGTTGCAGCTCCAGATAAAGACAATGAGCAGTTCTTC. It yields the protein CSVAAPDKDNEQFF.

The rearrangement links TRBV20-1 to TRBJ2-7; D not resolved. From germline, CDR1 is DFQATT and CDR2 SNEGSKA (reference sequence). Trimming pared 3 bases from V and 3 bases from J, leaving 12 bases between. The CDR3 spans 13 residues. For the CDR3, the DNA is TGCAGTGCTAGTACCCACCAATTCTACGAGCAGTACTTC. Its protein product is CSASTHQFYEQYF.

In this sample, this clonotype turned up many times. The chain employs TRBV12-3 or TRBV12-4 and TRBJ2-5; tentative D call: TRBD1 (5 bases). There are 14 residues in the CDR3. The V and J ends lost 1 base and 4 bases respectively, with 10 bases between them. The CDR3 nucleotides read TGTGCCAGCAGTTTAGTGGGCAGGGTAGAGACCCAGTACTTC. This encodes CASSLVGRVETQYF.

Comment on this clonotype: Germline and junction disagree at one end, which may indicate a read error. The chain is built from TRBV7-9 and TRBJ1-1, with D possibly matching TRBD1 (5 bases). The CDR3 runs 14 residues. Per germline, CDR1 SEHNR and CDR2 FQNEAQ (reference sequence). The CDR3 nucleotides read TGTGCCACCAGCGGCGGGGCTTTGAACACTGAAGCTTTCTTT. Encoded protein: CATSGGALNTEAFF.

The chain links TRBV6-1 to TRBJ2-5; 8 bases are shared with TRBD1. Losses at the gene ends were 7 bases for V and 2 bases for J; bases not matched to a gene: 3. Germline assignment: CDR1 MNHNS and CDR2 SASEGT. The CDR3 runs to 13 residues. CDR3 sequence (DNA): TGTGCCAGCAACGACAGGGGTCAAGAGACCCAGTACTTC. This codes for CASNDRGQETQYF.

CDR3 coding DNA: TGTGCCAGCAGTTTATGGGGGGTGGACACTGAAGCTTTCTTT. It translates to CASSLWGVDTEAFF. This sequence joins TRBV12-3 or TRBV12-4 and TRBJ1-1; a weak D match, TRBD1 (5 bases). This CDR3 comprises 14 residues. The V end lost 2 bases, the J end lost 3 bases, and 10 bases lay between the germline ends.

A few counts support this clonotype. This chain links TRBV28 with TRBJ2-5; the D gene could be TRBD1 or TRBD2 (5 bases each). V shed 4 bases and J shed 10 bases, with 16 bases lying between them. The germline gives CDR1 MDHEN, CDR2 SYDVKM. The CDR3 loop spans 13 amino acids. The CDR3 region is CASSWDRTVGQYF. DNA of the CDR3: TGTGCCAGCAGTTGGGACCGCACCGTCGGCCAGTACTTC.

Written as DNA, the CDR3 is TGTGCCAGCAGCCCGCGATTGAGGGGGACAGGGGCCGGGGAGCTGTTTTTT. It encodes CASSPRLRGTGAGELFF. The V gene is TRBV5-4, the J gene TRBJ2-2; 10 bases line up with TRBD1. Germline V gene lookup returns CDR1 SGHNT and CDR2 YYREEE (reference sequence). Germline trimming cut 4 bases from V and 6 bases from J; bases unmatched to any gene: 12. The CDR3 has 17 amino acids.

This clonotype has only a few counts. This chain connects TRBV10-3 to TRBJ2-1; 8 positions match TRBD2. The V gene end was trimmed by 4 bases and the J gene end by 7 bases; junction bases not matched to a gene: 6. CDR1 and CDR2 from the germline V gene are ENHRY and SYGVKD. The CDR3 is made up of 14 amino acids. The CDR3 region is CAISVELAENEQFF. CDR3 bases: TGTGCCATCAGTGTGGAACTAGCGGAAAATGAGCAGTTCTTC.

The V and J genes are TRBV20-1 and TRBJ2-1, with TRBD2 identical over 13 bases. Germline CDR1 is DFQATT and CDR2 is SNEGSKA (reference sequence). Germline trimming cut 1 base from V and 8 bases from J; bases unmatched to any gene: 8. The CDR3 contains 16 residues. The CDR3 sequence is CSARVWTSGSVHEQFF. The CDR3 bases are TGCAGTGCTAGAGTCTGGACTAGCGGGAGTGTCCATGAGCAGTTCTTC.

The V gene is TRBV19, the J gene TRBJ2-1, with TRBD2 matching 8 bases. V was clipped by 3 bases and J by 3 bases; unmatched bases: 16. The length of the CDR3 is 19 residues. CDR1 and CDR2 from the germline V gene are LNHDA and SQIVND (reference sequence). CDR3 sequence reads: CASSILSSGRGFFYNEQFF. For the CDR3, the DNA is TGTGCCAGTAGTATCTTGTCAAGCGGGAGAGGTTTCTTCTACAATGAGCAGTTCTTC.

The chain carries TRBV20-1 and TRBJ2-7; D is possibly TRBD1 or TRBD2 (5 bases each). The CDR3 has 13 residues. CDR1 is DFQATT, CDR2 SNEGSKA, per germline (reference sequence). The CDR3 protein is CSLGSRARNEQYF. As DNA, the CDR3 is TGCAGCCTAGGGAGCAGGGCCAGGAACGAGCAGTACTTC.

This clonotype has just one count. V and J are TRBV3-1 and TRBJ2-7, with TRBD2 as a possible D gene (6 bases). From germline, CDR1 is LGHDT and CDR2 YNNKEL (reference sequence). Trimming took off 1 base at V and 6 bases at J, with 16 bases between the two ends. The CDR3 runs 15 residues. CDR3 sequence reads: CASSQVSLEGGEQYF. The CDR3 DNA reads as TGTGCCAGCAGCCAAGTTTCTCTGGAGGGTGGCGAGCAGTACTTC.

The chain carries TRBV7-2 and TRBJ1-1, with a tentative D call TRBD1 (5 bases). This CDR3 is 15 amino acids long. The V gene's germline CDR1 is SGHTA and CDR2 FQGNSA. V lost 5 bases and J 2 bases, leaving 15 bases between the germline ends. The DNA for the CDR3 is TGTGCCAGCAGCCGAGGGGAGACAGTTAACACTGAAGCTTTCTTT. Translated, it gives CASSRGETVNTEAFF. Drawing the rest from reference TRBV7-2 and TRBJ1-1, the complete variable domain is GAGVSQSPSNKVTEKGKDVELRCDPISGHTALYWYRQSLGQGLEFLIYFQGNSAPDKSGLPSDRFSAERTGGSVSTLTIQRTQQEDSAVYLCASSRGETVNTEAFFGQGTRLTVV.